This passage covers 23 T cell receptor beta chains from one sample sequenced in a study of shared clonotypes between healthy human individuals. Measured with immunoSEQ multiplex PCR; TCRdb has only the in-frame clones, and not every one. The sample carries about 2.4 million clones, approximately 93% recorded once. The specimen was naive CD4+ T cells from PBMCs. This sample's subset: CD45RA+ positively selected. The source is a man younger than 35 in good health. Some clones in this sample may be carry-over from other donors' samples.

Details on this clone: Other DNA sequences in the same sample also yield this CDR3. This chain links TRBV28 with TRBJ2-5, with unresolved D. CDR3 length equals 10 residues. CDR1 is MDHEN and CDR2 is SYDVKM in the germline V gene. The V and J ends lost 3 bases and 5 bases respectively, with 1 base between them. CDR3 region: CASSLETQYF. The CDR3 DNA sequence: TGTGCCAGCAGTTTGGAGACCCAGTACTTC. Based on the CDR3 plus reference TRBV28 and TRBJ2-5, the full variable domain is DVKVTQSSRYLVKRTGEKVFLECVQDMDHENMFWYRQDPGLGLRLIYFSYDVKMKEKGDIPEGYSVSREKKERFSLILESASTNQTSMYLCASSLETQYFGPGTRLLVL.

The genes are TRBV7-8 and TRBJ2-1; D ambiguous. The CDR3 totals 15 residues. The germline V and J ends were trimmed by 1 base and 4 bases, with 11 bases remaining between them. Germline V gene data show CDR1 as SGHVS and CDR2 as FQNEAQ. CDR3 in amino acids: CASSLGQAPYNEQFF. The CDR3, as DNA: TGTGCCAGCAGCTTAGGCCAGGCGCCATACAATGAGCAGTTCTTC.

V usage is TRBV28 and J usage is TRBJ1-3; TRBD1 is a possible D gene (5 bases). Trimming stripped 3 bases from V and 10 bases from J, with 13 bases between. Germline V gene data show CDR1 as MDHEN and CDR2 as SYDVKM. The CDR3 has 13 residues. The DNA of the CDR3 is TGTGCCAGCAGTTTGGCAGGGAGGTGGACCATATATTTT. This gives the protein CASSLAGRWTIYF.

The chain employs TRBV11-2 and TRBJ2-1; 9 nucleotides line up with TRBD2. The germline V gene has CDR1 SGHAT and CDR2 FQNNGV. The length of the CDR3 is 17 residues. Losses at the gene ends were 5 bases for V and 8 bases for J; bases not matched to a gene: 16. The CDR3 DNA reads TGTGCCAGCAGCACCCTGGGGGCGGGAGGGCTTGGCTATGAGCAGTTCTTC. Its protein product is CASSTLGAGGLGYEQFF.

This chain uses TRBV27 with TRBJ1-1, with 7 nucleotides matching TRBD1. Per the germline V gene, CDR1 is MNHEY and CDR2 is SMNVEV (reference sequence). V shed 5 bases, J shed 3 bases, and the junction held 9 bases outside the gene matches. The CDR3 runs to 15 residues. The CDR3 reads CASSLKGTVHTEAFF. CDR3 in DNA: TGTGCCAGCAGTCTAAAAGGGACAGTTCACACTGAAGCTTTCTTT.

The chain recombines TRBV7-2 with TRBJ2-7, with D perhaps TRBD2 (6 bases). Per germline, CDR1 SGHTA and CDR2 FQGNSA. The CDR3 covers 13 residues. Trimming pared 5 bases from V and 1 base from J, leaving 9 bases between. The CDR3 spells CASSPSVSYEQYF. For the CDR3, the DNA is TGTGCCAGCAGCCCTAGCGTATCCTACGAGCAGTACTTC. The whole variable domain, remainder taken from reference TRBV7-2 and TRBJ2-7, is GAGVSQSPSNKVTEKGKDVELRCDPISGHTALYWYRQSLGQGLEFLIYFQGNSAPDKSGLPSDRFSAERTGGSVSTLTIQRTQQEDSAVYLCASSPSVSYEQYFGPGTRLTVT.

The chain carries TRBV5-1 and TRBJ2-2; D is uncertain. CDR3 length: 16 amino acids. Germline values: CDR1 SGHRS, CDR2 YFSETQ. Between the trimmed V and J ends, which lost 0 bases and 0 bases, there was a span of 9 bases. CDR3 sequence reads: CASSLGRAANTGELFF. CDR3 DNA: TGCGCCAGCAGCTTGGGTCGGGCCGCGAACACCGGGGAGCTGTTTTTT. The full variable domain, in which reference TRBV5-1 and TRBJ2-2 provide the parts outside the CDR3, is KAGVTQTPRYLIKTRGQQVTLSCSPISGHRSVSWYQQTPGQGLQFLFEYFSETQRNKGNFPGRFSGRQFSNSRSEMNVSTLELGDSALYLCASSLGRAANTGELFFGEGSRLTVL.

This chain joins TRBV28 and TRBJ1-6, with 7 bases identical to TRBD1. The CDR3 contains 14 residues. CDR1 is MDHEN and CDR2 is SYDVKM in the germline V gene. The J segment lost 6 bases and the V segment lost 6 bases, leaving 5 bases of the junction unmatched. The CDR3 DNA reads TGTGCCAGCAGGGCGGGACAGCGTAATTCACCCCTCCACTTT. The encoded protein is CASRAGQRNSPLHF.

The chain has TRBV6-6 and TRBJ1-1, with D possibly TRBD1 on 5 matching bases. The V end was cut by 7 bases, the J end by 4 bases, with 13 bases between. The CDR3 extends over 13 amino acids. Germline assignment: CDR1 MNHNY and CDR2 SVGAGI (reference sequence). The CDR3 nucleotides read TGTGCCAGCACGTTCCGGACACCCACTGAAGCTTTCTTT. Encoded protein: CASTFRTPTEAFF.

Details on this clone: Within the sample, other DNA sequences also encode this same CDR3. In DNA form, the CDR3 reads TGTGCCAGCAGTTTACCCGGGAGTTCCTACAATGAGCAGTTCTTC. It yields the protein CASSLPGSSYNEQFF. This rearrangement joins TRBV28 to TRBJ2-1; maybe TRBD2 (6 bases). CDR3 length: 15 residues. Trimming pared 2 bases from V and 1 base from J, leaving 9 bases between. Germline V lookup: CDR1 MDHEN, CDR2 SYDVKM.

The V and J genes are TRBV18 and TRBJ1-4; unclear D gene. The V gene lost 3 bases and the J gene lost 5 bases, with 10 bases spanning the gap. The germline V gene has CDR1 KGHSH and CDR2 LQKENI. CDR3 length: 14 amino acids. The CDR3 coding sequence is TGTGCCAGCTCACCTCCGGGGAGAAATGAAAAACTGTTTTTT. This codes for CASSPPGRNEKLFF.

This chain uses TRBV10-3 with TRBJ1-2; 7 nucleotides align to TRBD1. Germline V gives CDR1 ENHRY, CDR2 SYGVKD. The CDR3 extends over 16 amino acids. The trim removed 5 bases at V and 6 bases at J, leaving 15 bases unmatched. In DNA form, the CDR3 reads TGTGCCATCAGTCAAGAGGAAACAGGGGATGTTCATGGCTACACCTTC. Protein product: CAISQEETGDVHGYTF.

The chain employs TRBV28 and TRBJ2-3; perhaps TRBD1 as D (6 bases). The CDR3 contains 16 residues. From germline, CDR1 is MDHEN and CDR2 SYDVKM. Trimming left V 1 base short and J 3 bases short, with 14 bases between. CDR3 residues: CASSLSSKGETDTQYF. CDR3 coding DNA: TGTGCCAGCAGTTTATCGTCCAAGGGGGAAACAGATACGCAGTATTTT. The whole variable domain, remainder taken from reference TRBV28 and TRBJ2-3, is DVKVTQSSRYLVKRTGEKVFLECVQDMDHENMFWYRQDPGLGLRLIYFSYDVKMKEKGDIPEGYSVSREKKERFSLILESASTNQTSMYLCASSLSSKGETDTQYFGPGTRLTVL.

This clone showed up just once. The chain links TRBV27 to TRBJ1-1, with D tentatively TRBD1 (5 bases). Trimming pared 3 bases from V and 6 bases from J, leaving 20 bases between. The CDR3 consists of 16 residues. Looked up from germline, CDR1 is MNHEY and CDR2 is SMNVEV (reference sequence). In DNA form, the CDR3 reads TGTGCCAGCAGTTTCAGGGCCACCCACCCGTCCCCTGAAGCTTTCTTT. This translates into CASSFRATHPSPEAFF.

As for this clone: Different DNA sequences within this sample yield the same CDR3. V is TRBV4-1 and J is TRBJ2-2; tentative D call: TRBD1 (5 bases). Germline V CDR1 and CDR2: MGHRA, YSYEKL. The germline V and J ends were trimmed by 1 base and 5 bases, with 8 bases remaining between them. This CDR3 is built from 14 residues. The CDR3 nucleotides read TGCGCCAGCAGCCAAGTGGGGCAGACCGGGGAGCTGTTTTTT. It translates to CASSQVGQTGELFF.

The chain carries TRBV11-3 and TRBJ2-5, with D possibly TRBD1 on 5 matching bases. The length of the CDR3 is 13 residues. The ends were cut back, 5 bases at V and 0 bases at J, with 7 bases in the middle. The V gene's germline CDR1 is SGHNT and CDR2 YENEEA. CDR3 sequence reads: CASSQGYQETQYF. CDR3 coding DNA: TGTGCCAGCAGCCAGGGTTACCAAGAGACCCAGTACTTC.

The V and J genes are TRBV10-3 and TRBJ2-7, with TRBD2 matching 7 bases. The CDR3 covers 16 residues. In germline, CDR1 is ENHRY, CDR2 SYGVKD. J was trimmed by 7 bases and V by 4 bases; bases with no gene match: 16. In DNA, the CDR3 is TGTGCCATCAGTGTTGGGTCCGGGAGGTGGGTCACAGAGCAGTACTTC. Its protein product is CAISVGSGRWVTEQYF.

The V call is TRBV7-3, the J call TRBJ2-3; no clear D gene. CDR1 is SGHTA, CDR2 FQGTGA, per germline. V shed 5 bases and J shed 5 bases, with 8 bases lying between them. CDR3 size: 12 residues. The CDR3 region is CASSRGEDTQYF. The DNA for the CDR3 is TGTGCCAGCAGCCGAGGAGAAGATACGCAGTATTTT.

The rearrangement joins TRBV30 to TRBJ2-5; D gene unclear. The DNA end favors TRBJ2-7, so the J call may be wrong. The CDR3 has 12 amino acids. The germline gives CDR1 GTSNPN, CDR2 SVGIG (reference sequence). The CDR3 loop reads CAYRAVTYEQYF. In DNA form, the CDR3 reads TGTGCCTACCGGGCAGTAACCTACGAGCAGTACTTC.

This chain links TRBV30 with TRBJ2-3; D may be TRBD1 or TRBD2 (6 bases each). CDR1 and CDR2 (germline): GTSNPN, SVGIG (reference sequence). Trimming shortened V by 3 bases and J by 1 base, and 14 bases separated the two germline ends. CDR3 length equals 15 residues. CDR3 sequence reads: CAWSVQGLRTDTQYF. CDR3 DNA sequence: TGTGCCTGGAGCGTACAGGGACTCCGCACAGATACGCAGTATTTT. Drawing the rest from reference TRBV30 and TRBJ2-3, the complete variable domain is SQTIHQWPATLVQPVGSPLSLECTVEGTSNPNLYWYRQAAGRGLQLLFYSVGIGQISSEVPQNLSASRPQDRQFILSSKKLLLSDSGFYLCAWSVQGLRTDTQYFGPGTRLTVL.

This clone was found once. This specimen includes other DNA sequences encoding the same CDR3. The chain carries TRBV7-8 and TRBJ2-7; no firm D call. The CDR3 extends over 14 amino acids. The germline V gene has CDR1 SGHVS and CDR2 FQNEAQ. The germline V and J ends were trimmed by 0 bases and 0 bases, with 6 bases remaining between them. The CDR3 nucleotides read TGTGCCAGCAGCTTAGCGGAAGGCTCCTACGAGCAGTACTTC. Its protein is CASSLAEGSYEQYF.

This chain links TRBV7-2 with TRBJ2-4; 7 bases match TRBD2. The junction had 5 bases not matched to a gene; V was cut back by 2 bases and J by 1 base. Germline loops: CDR1 SGHTA, CDR2 FQGNSA. This CDR3 contains 16 residues. CDR3 loop: CASSLWAGVAKNIQYF. CDR3 coding DNA: TGTGCCAGCAGCTTATGGGCGGGAGTGGCCAAAAACATTCAGTACTTC. The full variable domain, rest sourced from reference TRBV7-2 and TRBJ2-4, is GAGVSQSPSNKVTEKGKDVELRCDPISGHTALYWYRQSLGQGLEFLIYFQGNSAPDKSGLPSDRFSAERTGGSVSTLTIQRTQQEDSAVYLCASSLWAGVAKNIQYFGAGTRLSVL.

This chain links TRBV19 with TRBJ1-5; TRBD1 is a possible D gene (6 bases). The CDR3 is 14 residues long. The germline V and J ends were trimmed by 6 bases and 2 bases, with 11 bases remaining between them. Germline CDR1 is LNHDA and CDR2 is SQIVND (reference sequence). The CDR3 is CASSQGFGNQPQHF. CDR3 DNA sequence: TGTGCCAGTAGCCAGGGGTTCGGCAATCAGCCCCAGCATTTT. The full variable domain, with the rest looked up from reference TRBV19 and TRBJ1-5, is DGGITQSPKYLFRKEGQNVTLSCEQNLNHDAMYWYRQDPGQGLRLIYYSQIVNDFQKGDIAEGYSVSREKKESFPLTVTSAQKNPTAFYLCASSQGFGNQPQHFGDGTRLSIL.